This is a list of T cell receptor beta chains from one sample in a study of CD8+ T cells in alopecia areata. Here immunoSEQ multiplex PCR was the method, and the copy in TCRdb shows in-frame clones only, minus some. The repertoire holds 95,000 to 100,000 clones, with 60% to 75% as singletons. Specimen: CD8+ T cells sorted from blood, collected at week 4, from a patient treated with tofacitinib. These receptor sequences come from a human donor with alopecia areata. The CDR3 runs from the conserved cysteine through the conserved F or W. The order of the fields is D gene, V gene, J gene, clone size, CDR3 DNA, CDR3 protein. D genes are given only for firm matches. A row's size may be missing; if present it is once, few, many or a size class.

D gene: .; V gene: TRBV6-4; J gene: TRBJ2-6; clone size: .; CDR3 DNA: TGTGCCAGCAGTGACAGGGAATCGGGGGCCAACGTCCTGACTTTC; CDR3 protein: CASSDRESGANVLTF
D gene: .; V gene: TRBV29-1; J gene: TRBJ1-1; clone size: once; CDR3 DNA: TGCAGCGTTCTGCTCCCTGAGTTGGCTGAAGCTTTCTTT; CDR3 protein: CSVLLPELAEAFF
D gene: TRBD2; V gene: TRBV29-1; J gene: TRBJ2-7; clone size: .; CDR3 DNA: TGCAGCGTCCGCGGACTAGCGGGAACCTACGAGCAGTACTTC; CDR3 protein: CSVRGLAGTYEQYF
D gene: TRBD1; V gene: TRBV29-1; J gene: TRBJ2-7; clone size: few; CDR3 DNA: TGCAGCGTTAAAGGGGGCGTGTTACCCTACGAGCAGTACTTC; CDR3 protein: CSVKGGVLPYEQYF
D gene: .; V gene: TRBV13; J gene: TRBJ2-5; clone size: .; CDR3 DNA: TGTGCCAGCAGCTCGCTACTTGGCGGACCTCGGGAGACCCAGTACTTC; CDR3 protein: CASSSLLGGPRETQYF
D gene: TRBD1; V gene: TRBV30; J gene: TRBJ2-5; clone size: few; CDR3 DNA: TGTGCCTGGAGTGTCTGGACAGGAGAGACCCAGTACTTC; CDR3 protein: CAWSVWTGETQYF
D gene: .; V gene: TRBV4-1; J gene: TRBJ2-7; clone size: once; CDR3 DNA: TGCGCCAGCAGCCAAGCTAGGACAGACTACGAGCAGTACTTC; CDR3 protein: CASSQARTDYEQYF
D gene: .; V gene: TRBV29-1; J gene: TRBJ1-2; clone size: .; CDR3 DNA: TGCAGCGTTAACTTATGGGACTATGGCTACACCTTC; CDR3 protein: CSVNLWDYGYTF
D gene: .; V gene: TRBV7-2; J gene: TRBJ2-5; clone size: .; CDR3 DNA: TGTGCCAGCAGCTTAGTAGGCGGGACGGAAGAGACCCAGTACTTC; CDR3 protein: CASSLVGGTEETQYF
D gene: .; V gene: TRBV29-1; J gene: TRBJ2-3; clone size: once; CDR3 DNA: TGCAGCGTTGGGGTTGAGGGCTTAATCGCAGATACGCAGTATTTT; CDR3 protein: CSVGVEGLIADTQYF
D gene: .; V gene: TRBV2; J gene: TRBJ1-1; clone size: .; CDR3 DNA: TGTGCCAGCAGTGAAGTGGGGAGGATGGTCGCTGAAGCTTTCTTT; CDR3 protein: CASSEVGRMVAEAFF
D gene: TRBD2; V gene: TRBV4-1; J gene: TRBJ2-5; clone size: few; CDR3 DNA: TGCGCCAGCAGCCAAGATCCGGGCCGAGCGGGGGAGACCCAGTACTTC; CDR3 protein: CASSQDPGRAGETQYF
D gene: TRBD1; V gene: TRBV5-1; J gene: TRBJ1-2; clone size: .; CDR3 DNA: TGCGCCAGCAGCTTGGGACAGGGGGCTAACTATGGCTACACCTTC; CDR3 protein: CASSLGQGANYGYTF
D gene: TRBD1; V gene: TRBV5-1; J gene: TRBJ2-1; clone size: few; CDR3 DNA: TGCGCCAGCAGCTTGACAGGGGGCTCCTACAATGAGCAGTTCTTC; CDR3 protein: CASSLTGGSYNEQFF
D gene: .; V gene: TRBV19; J gene: TRBJ1-5; clone size: few; CDR3 DNA: TGTGCCAGTAGTGCCTCGACACCCAGAAATCAGCCCCAGCATTTT; CDR3 protein: CASSASTPRNQPQHF
D gene: TRBD1; V gene: TRBV5-5; J gene: TRBJ1-1; clone size: few; CDR3 DNA: TGTGCCAGCAGCTTGGAACAGGGGGAGTTTATGAACACTGAAGCTTTCTTT; CDR3 protein: CASSLEQGEFMNTEAFF
D gene: .; V gene: TRBV28; J gene: TRBJ2-5; clone size: .; CDR3 DNA: TGTGCCAGCAGTTTGTCCTTGCGGGCCGGAGAGACCCAGTACTTC; CDR3 protein: CASSLSLRAGETQYF
D gene: .; V gene: TRBV29-1; J gene: TRBJ2-3; clone size: .; CDR3 DNA: TGCAGCGTTGCGGCTAGCCGAGACACAGATACGCAGTATTTT; CDR3 protein: CSVAASRDTDTQYF
D gene: .; V gene: TRBV27; J gene: TRBJ2-7; clone size: .; CDR3 DNA: TGTGCCAGCAGTTTTGGGCAGTTGGCTGTGCAGTACTTC; CDR3 protein: CASSFGQLAVQYF
D gene: .; V gene: TRBV9; J gene: TRBJ2-1; clone size: .; CDR3 DNA: TGTGCCAGCAGCGCGTCGGGGGGCCTATACAATGAGCAGTTCTTC; CDR3 protein: CASSASGGLYNEQFF
D gene: TRBD2; V gene: TRBV4-1; J gene: TRBJ2-5; clone size: .; CDR3 DNA: TGCGCCAGCAGCCAAATTAGCGGGATAGAGACCCAGTACTTC; CDR3 protein: CASSQISGIETQYF
D gene: .; V gene: TRBV27; J gene: TRBJ2-7; clone size: .; CDR3 DNA: TGTGCCAGCAGTTCACCCCCCTACTACGAGCAGTACTTC; CDR3 protein: CASSSPPYYEQYF
D gene: .; V gene: TRBV4-3; J gene: TRBJ2-2; clone size: few; CDR3 DNA: TGCGCCAGCAGCCAAGGATCCGCGAACACCGGGGAGCTGTTTTTT; CDR3 protein: CASSQGSANTGELFF
D gene: .; V gene: TRBV4-3; J gene: TRBJ2-7; clone size: .; CDR3 DNA: TGCGCCAGCAGCCAAGATGGGGGATTCTCCTACGAGCAGTACTTC; CDR3 protein: CASSQDGGFSYEQYF
D gene: .; V gene: TRBV1; J gene: TRBJ1-5; clone size: .; CDR3 DNA: TGCACCAGCACCCCCAAGGGACAGGGGGAAGGTAGCAATCAGCCCCAGCATTTT; CDR3 protein: CTSTPKGQGEGSNQPQHF
D gene: TRBD2; V gene: TRBV6-5; J gene: TRBJ2-1; clone size: once; CDR3 DNA: TGTGCCAGCAGTGTACTAGCGGGGGGGCTCTATGAGCAGTTCTTC; CDR3 protein: CASSVLAGGLYEQFF
D gene: .; V gene: TRBV5-1; J gene: TRBJ2-3; clone size: .; CDR3 DNA: TGCGCCAGCAGCTTGGCCGTGGCGGGGACAGATACGCAGTATTTT; CDR3 protein: CASSLAVAGTDTQYF
D gene: .; V gene: TRBV4-3; J gene: TRBJ2-1; clone size: .; CDR3 DNA: TGCGCCAGCAGCCAAAGGGACCGCTACAATGAGCAGTTCTTC; CDR3 protein: CASSQRDRYNEQFF
D gene: .; V gene: TRBV10-3; J gene: TRBJ2-1; clone size: .; CDR3 DNA: TGTGCCATCAGTGAGAACAGGGACAATGAGCAGTTCTTC; CDR3 protein: CAISENRDNEQFF
D gene: .; V gene: TRBV4-1; J gene: TRBJ2-3; clone size: few; CDR3 DNA: TGCGCCAGCAGCCAAGAACAGACAATTCCCCACACAGATACGCAGTATTTT; CDR3 protein: CASSQEQTIPHTDTQYF
D gene: .; V gene: TRBV2; J gene: TRBJ1-1; clone size: few; CDR3 DNA: TGTGCCAGCAGTGAAAAACAGGGGAACACTGAAGCTTTCTTT; CDR3 protein: CASSEKQGNTEAFF
D gene: TRBD2; V gene: TRBV4-2; J gene: TRBJ2-7; clone size: .; CDR3 DNA: TGTGCCAGCAGCCAAGGGACTAGCGGGGGGGCGTACGAGCAGTACTTC; CDR3 protein: CASSQGTSGGAYEQYF
D gene: .; V gene: TRBV9; J gene: TRBJ2-1; clone size: .; CDR3 DNA: TGTGCCAGCAGCGGACTAACCCACAATGAGCAGTTCTTC; CDR3 protein: CASSGLTHNEQFF
D gene: .; V gene: TRBV11-2; J gene: TRBJ2-4; clone size: few; CDR3 DNA: TGTGCCAGCAGCTTAGTCGGGCCAGGAGCCAAAAACATTCAGTACTTC; CDR3 protein: CASSLVGPGAKNIQYF
D gene: .; V gene: TRBV7-9; J gene: TRBJ2-1; clone size: .; CDR3 DNA: TGTGCCAGCAGCCCAACCGACGGCCCAGGGGGGATCTATGAGCAGTTCTTC; CDR3 protein: CASSPTDGPGGIYEQFF
D gene: .; V gene: TRBV11-1; J gene: TRBJ2-3; clone size: .; CDR3 DNA: TGTGCCAGCAGCTTGAAAGATACGCAGTATTTT; CDR3 protein: CASSLKDTQYF
D gene: .; V gene: TRBV2; J gene: TRBJ2-7; clone size: .; CDR3 DNA: TGTGCCAGCATCCAACAGGGCAATCAATACGAGCAGTACTTC; CDR3 protein: CASIQQGNQYEQYF
D gene: TRBD2; V gene: TRBV29-1; J gene: TRBJ2-1; clone size: .; CDR3 DNA: TGCAGCGTTGAAGATCCCTTGACTAGCGGGGAGAACTACAATGAGCAGTTCTTC; CDR3 protein: CSVEDPLTSGENYNEQFF
D gene: .; V gene: TRBV7-9; J gene: TRBJ2-3; clone size: .; CDR3 DNA: TGTGCCAGCAGCTCAACACTCCTAGGGGTAACTCATGGCACAGATACGCAGTATTTT; CDR3 protein: CASSSTLLGVTHGTDTQYF
D gene: TRBD2; V gene: TRBV5-1; J gene: TRBJ2-3; clone size: few; CDR3 DNA: TGCGCCAGCAGCAAGCGGGGGGATCCCACAGATACGCAGTATTTT; CDR3 protein: CASSKRGDPTDTQYF
D gene: .; V gene: TRBV6-5; J gene: TRBJ2-7; clone size: .; CDR3 DNA: TGTGCCAGCAGTCAGGGACAAGGAGTTTCCTACGAGCAGTACTTC; CDR3 protein: CASSQGQGVSYEQYF
D gene: .; V gene: TRBV5-1; J gene: TRBJ1-1; clone size: few; CDR3 DNA: TGCGCCAGCAGCCCCGAGGTTGCACCTATGAACACTGAAGCTTTCTTT; CDR3 protein: CASSPEVAPMNTEAFF
D gene: TRBD1; V gene: TRBV2; J gene: TRBJ1-2; clone size: .; CDR3 DNA: TGTGCCAGCAGTGAAGGTGGGACAGGGTCCTCCTATCGCTACACCTTC; CDR3 protein: CASSEGGTGSSYRYTF
D gene: TRBD2; V gene: TRBV2; J gene: TRBJ2-1; clone size: .; CDR3 DNA: TGTGCCAGCAGTGATAAGGGACTAAGCGAGCAGTTCTTC; CDR3 protein: CASSDKGLSEQFF
D gene: TRBD2; V gene: TRBV4-1; J gene: TRBJ2-5; clone size: .; CDR3 DNA: TGCGCCAGCAGCCCTCTCGCGGGAGGGATCCAAGAGACCCAGTACTTC; CDR3 protein: CASSPLAGGIQETQYF